The sample holds one count of the clone carrying this TCR beta chain. Its antigen remains unknown. V was trimmed by 5 bases and J by 1 base, leaving 8 bases between them. The CDR3 spans 13 residues. Germline V gene data show CDR1 as GTSNPN and CDR2 as SVGIG (reference sequence). The source of the sample is a study of cytomegalovirus exposure and HLA in healthy donors. Study results and limitations: TCR beta V- and J-gene trimming, according to a later analysis, was linked to a missense DCLRE1C variant. Several of the most significant clusters appeared linked to common viral pathogens, based on a later analysis. In a later analysis, specific HLA alleles were associated with around 17,000 TCR beta sequences at a 0.05 false discovery rate. Some segments of the V type, notably TRBV6-2 and TRBV6-3, were excluded as indistinguishable.

This PCR relied on a set of 60 Vbeta primers and 13 Jbeta primers. The table came from immunoSEQ multiplex PCR; TCRdb's copy has only in-frame clones and leaves some out. The sample shows about 43,000 clones, approximately 77% of them seen only once. Input material: PBMCs. The sequence was collected from a man aged 30 to 39 in good health and CMV-seronegative. This rearrangement joins TRBV30 to TRBJ1-4, with a tentative D call TRBD1 (6 bases). CDR3 loop: CAWSQGTNEKLFF. CDR3 bases: TGTGCCTGGTCACAGGGAACTAATGAAAAACTGTTTTTT.